A selection of T cell receptor beta chains follows, all from one sample in a study of OX40 agonist ivuxolimab in advanced cancers. Assay: immunoSEQ multiplex PCR; the TCRdb copy retains only in-frame clones and omits some. The profile shows 90,000 to 100,000 clones, 70% to 85% of them singletons. The starting material was CD4+ or CD8+ T cells sorted from blood, obtained in a trial of the OX40 agonist ivuxolimab. The receptors derive from an adult with an advanced solid tumor such as melanoma, head and neck, liver or kidney cancer. Both conserved end residues are part of each CDR3. D genes are given only for firm matches. Only part of the rows carry a size: once, few, many, or a class if the clone is expanded.

V gene	D gene	J gene	clone size	CDR3 DNA	CDR3 protein
TRBV28	NA	TRBJ1-2	many	TGTGCCAGCAGTTTCAGCTTTGGCAGGGAGGATCTCGTCTATGGCTACACCTTC	CASSFSFGREDLVYGYTF
TRBV5-1	TRBD2	TRBJ2-1	NA	TGCGCCAGCAGCATCAGCGGGGACTCCTACAATGAGCAGTTCTTC	CASSISGDSYNEQFF
TRBV5-4	TRBD2	TRBJ2-3	NA	TGTGCCAGCAGCCCGACGACTAGCGGGAAGCCGGGAGATACGCAGTATTTT	CASSPTTSGKPGDTQYF
TRBV6-1	NA	TRBJ2-1	NA	TGTGCCAGCCGGGAGGACAGGGTCACCAATGAGCAGTTCTTC	CASREDRVTNEQFF
TRBV5-1	NA	TRBJ2-3	NA	TGCGCCAGCAGGGTCACAGATACGCAGTATTTT	CASRVTDTQYF
TRBV28	TRBD1	TRBJ1-6	few	TGTGCCAGCAGTCCCCCGGACAGGGGGTCACCCCTCCACTTT	CASSPPDRGSPLHF
TRBV4-2	TRBD1	TRBJ2-5	NA	TGTGCCAGCAGCCAAGACAGGGGGCAAGAGACCCAGTACTTC	CASSQDRGQETQYF
TRBV27	NA	TRBJ1-1	many	TGTGCCAGCAGTTTAGTAGCAGGGTTTGAAGCTTTCTTT	CASSLVAGFEAFF
TRBV5-1	NA	TRBJ2-1	NA	TGCGCCAGCAGCTTGGACAGATACAATGAGCAGTTCTTC	CASSLDRYNEQFF
TRBV19	NA	TRBJ1-1	NA	TGTGCCAGTAGCCAGACGGGGGGGGGCACTGAAGCTTTCTTT	CASSQTGGGTEAFF
TRBV7-9	TRBD1	TRBJ1-2	NA	TGTGCCAGCAGCTCAGGGACAGCGCCCTTCTATGGCTACACCTTC	CASSSGTAPFYGYTF
TRBV30	NA	TRBJ2-2	NA	TGTGCCTGGGGGGGGAATACAGGGTCGGGCACCGGGGAGCTGTTTTTT	CAWGGNTGSGTGELFF
TRBV6-1	NA	TRBJ1-5	NA	TGTGCCAGCAGTTTGGGGTATAGCAATCAGCCCCAGCATTTT	CASSLGYSNQPQHF
TRBV4-2	NA	TRBJ1-1	NA	TGTGCCAGCAGCCAAGTAATGGGAGCGGGAGGCACTGAAGCTTTCTTT	CASSQVMGAGGTEAFF
TRBV10-2	NA	TRBJ1-1	NA	TGCGCCAGCAGGTGGAGTCAGAACACTGAAGCTTTCTTT	CASRWSQNTEAFF
TRBV14	NA	TRBJ2-1	NA	TGTGCCAGCAGCCATACCGGGACAAACTACAATGAGCAGTTCTTC	CASSHTGTNYNEQFF
TRBV6-1	NA	TRBJ2-4	NA	TGTGCCAGCAGTGAAGGTGCTACCTCCAAAAACATTCAGTACTTC	CASSEGATSKNIQYF
TRBV28	TRBD2	TRBJ2-5	NA	TGTGCCAGCAGTATTAGCGGGAACGGGCAAGAGACCCAGTACTTC	CASSISGNGQETQYF
TRBV14	NA	TRBJ1-1	NA	TGTGCCAGCAGCCAAGATTTGGGGACTGAAGCTTTCTTT	CASSQDLGTEAFF
TRBV19	NA	TRBJ1-3	NA	TGTGCCAGTCAAACTTGGGGACGAAGCCTGAACTCTGGAAACACCATATATTTT	CASQTWGRSLNSGNTIYF
TRBV5-1	NA	TRBJ2-2	NA	TGCGCCAGCAGCCTCAGGACGAGCACCGGGGAGCTGTTTTTT	CASSLRTSTGELFF
TRBV2	NA	TRBJ1-2	few	TGTGCCAGCAGCCCGACGCGGTTGAACTATGGCTACACCTTC	CASSPTRLNYGYTF
TRBV15	NA	TRBJ2-7	NA	TGTGCCACCAGCAGAGAAGAGGGACCCTACGAGCAGTACTTC	CATSREEGPYEQYF
TRBV6-5	NA	TRBJ1-1	NA	TGTGCCAGCAGTTACGGGGGGGCGAACACTGAAGCTTTCTTT	CASSYGGANTEAFF
TRBV28	NA	TRBJ2-7	NA	TGTGCCAGCAGTTTAGGCAGTTTCTACTCCTACGAGCAGTACTTC	CASSLGSFYSYEQYF
TRBV6-5	TRBD2	TRBJ2-7	NA	TGTGCCAGCAGTGCTAGCGGCACCTACGAGCAGTACTTC	CASSASGTYEQYF
TRBV19	NA	TRBJ2-2	NA	TGTGCCAGTACCCCTGGGAAGGCGAACACCGGGGAGCTGTTTTTT	CASTPGKANTGELFF
TRBV4-2	TRBD2	TRBJ2-5	NA	TGTGCCAGCAGCCAAGATATCGGGGGGGGAGAGACCCAGTACTTC	CASSQDIGGGETQYF